This TCR beta chain emerged from a study of cytomegalovirus exposure and HLA in healthy donors. This PCR relied on a set of 60 Vbeta primers and 13 Jbeta primers. Produced via immunoSEQ multiplex PCR; TCRdb's table is partial and in-frame only. The sample has about 190,000 clones, roughly 80% seen once. The CDR3 has 19 amino acids. After removal of 3 bases from V and 2 bases from J, the junction contained 14 bases not matched to a gene. Germline CDR1 reads GTSNPN; CDR2 reads SVGIG (reference sequence). The TCR sequence derives from a woman aged 25 to 39 in good health and CMV-seropositive. This rearrangement joins TRBV30 to TRBJ2-3; 13 bases agree with TRBD2. The specimen was PBMCs. CDR3 in amino acids: CAWSRRSLGLAGSTDTQYF. The CDR3 region has the DNA TGTGCCTGGAGCCGACGATCATTGGGACTAGCGGGGTCCACAGATACGCAGTATTTT.